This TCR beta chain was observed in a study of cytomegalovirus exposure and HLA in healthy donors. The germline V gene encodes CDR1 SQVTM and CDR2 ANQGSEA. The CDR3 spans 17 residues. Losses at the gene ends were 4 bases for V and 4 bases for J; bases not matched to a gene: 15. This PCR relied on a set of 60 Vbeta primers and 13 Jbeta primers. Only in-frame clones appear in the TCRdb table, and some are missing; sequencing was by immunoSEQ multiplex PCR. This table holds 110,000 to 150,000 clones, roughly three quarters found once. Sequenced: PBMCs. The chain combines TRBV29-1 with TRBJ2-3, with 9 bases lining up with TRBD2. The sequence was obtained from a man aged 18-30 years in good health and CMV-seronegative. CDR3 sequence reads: CSVVGRGPSGIPDTQYF. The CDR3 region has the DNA TGCAGCGTTGTGGGGCGTGGGCCTAGCGGGATCCCAGATACGCAGTATTTT.